The 22 T cell receptor beta chains presented below share a single source sample, sequenced in a study of cytomegalovirus exposure and HLA in healthy donors. PCR primers comprised 60 Vbeta and 13 Jbeta primers. This table comes from immunoSEQ multiplex PCR, and its TCRdb copy is limited to in-frame clones, with some not included. The sample gives approximately 160,000 clones, 60% to 85% of which show up once; about 2.9% is in the top ten. Sequencing was done on a sample of PBMCs. The receptors come from a woman in her 50s in good health and CMV-seropositive.

The chain links TRBV7-9 to TRBJ1-3, with no clear D. CDR3 length: 14 residues. The germline V gene has CDR1 SEHNR and CDR2 FQNEAQ (reference sequence). V shed 2 bases and J shed 3 bases, with 8 bases lying between them. In DNA, the CDR3 is TGTGCCAGCAGCTTATGGGGAGATGGAAACACCATATATTTT. It encodes CASSLWGDGNTIYF.

The V gene is TRBV28, the J gene TRBJ2-3; TRBD2 is a possible D gene (5 bases). The CDR3 has 14 residues. Germline loops: CDR1 MDHEN, CDR2 SYDVKM. Deletions cut 4 bases from V and 3 bases from J, with 11 bases between. Here the CDR3 reads CASSSRWRTDTQYF. Here the CDR3 DNA reads TGTGCCAGCAGTTCCCGGTGGAGGACAGATACGCAGTATTTT.

This rearrangement joins TRBV4-2 to TRBJ2-3; possible D gene TRBD2, 5 bases. V gave up 1 base and J gave up 6 bases, with 17 bases separating them. Germline CDR1 and CDR2: LGHNA and YNFKEQ. The CDR3 loop spans 16 amino acids. The CDR3 here is CASSQVTDSFGDTQYF. Written as DNA, the CDR3 is TGTGCCAGCAGCCAAGTGACGGACTCCTTTGGGGATACGCAGTATTTT.

Written as DNA, the CDR3 is TGTGCCAGCATAGCGGGGGCCTTTACCGGGGAGCTGTTTTTT. Translation gives CASIAGAFTGELFF. This chain uses TRBV2 with TRBJ2-2, with 9 bases identical to TRBD2. The germline CDR1 and CDR2 sequences are SNHLY and FYNNEI. V was clipped by 7 bases and J by 5 bases; unmatched bases: 5. There are 14 residues in the CDR3.

The chain couples TRBV9 to TRBJ2-3; D is unresolved. V lost 0 bases, J lost 4 bases, and 9 bases lay in between. CDR3 length: 14 amino acids. Germline-derived CDR1 and CDR2 are SGDLS and YYNGEE. The CDR3 sequence is CASSVESRADTQYF. DNA for the CDR3: TGTGCCAGCAGCGTAGAGTCGAGAGCAGATACGCAGTATTTT.

DNA for the CDR3: TGTGCCAGCAGTCGCCCGGGACAGGGGAATGCTAACTATGGCTACACCTTC. Protein sequence: CASSRPGQGNANYGYTF. The V and J genes are TRBV2 and TRBJ1-2, with TRBD1 matching over 10 bases. J lost 0 bases, V lost 5 bases, and 9 bases had no gene match. This CDR3 has 17 amino acids. Germline V CDR1 and CDR2: SNHLY, FYNNEI.

This clone was counted a few times. This chain joins TRBV4-3 and TRBJ2-3; D is ambiguous. V lost 0 bases and J lost 2, with 12 bases in between. Germline CDR1 LGHNA, CDR2 YSLEER. CDR3 length equals 16 residues. CDR3 sequence: CASSQEAGGYTDTQYF. CDR3 nucleotides: TGCGCCAGCAGCCAAGAGGCTGGCGGATACACAGATACGCAGTATTTT.

V usage is TRBV19 and J usage is TRBJ2-1; D uncertain. CDR3 length equals 15 residues. Germline CDR1 LNHDA, CDR2 SQIVND (reference sequence). Trimming stripped 3 bases from V and 2 bases from J, with 11 bases between. CDR3 loop: CASSITSLPYNEQFF. CDR3 nucleotides: TGTGCCAGTAGTATCACATCGCTCCCCTACAATGAGCAGTTCTTC.

This CDR3 is CASSESGGDYGYTF. CDR3 coding DNA: TGTGCCAGCAGTGAATCAGGGGGCGACTATGGCTACACCTTC. This sequence joins TRBV6-1 and TRBJ1-2, with TRBD1 matching 8 bases. CDR1 MNHNS and CDR2 SASEGT come from the germline V gene. The CDR3 consists of 14 residues. V dropped 2 bases and J dropped 3; count of bases not matched to a gene: 2.

V is TRBV30 and J is TRBJ1-1, with 9 bases lining up with TRBD1. Germline loops: CDR1 GTSNPN, CDR2 SVGIG (reference sequence). The CDR3 has 14 amino acids. V was clipped by 7 bases and J by 5 bases; unmatched bases: 11. The CDR3, as DNA: TGTGCCTCAAACCCCGGGACAGGGAGGACTGAAGCTTTCTTT. Its protein product is CASNPGTGRTEAFF.

There are a few counts of this clone. The CDR3 DNA reads as TGTGCCACCAGCAGAGCGGGACTCCAAGAGACCCAGTACTTC. This encodes CATSRAGLQETQYF. J is TRBJ2-5 and V is TRBV15; TRBD2 might be the D (6 bases). CDR3 length: 14 amino acids. V lost 1 base to trimming and J lost 1 base, with 7 bases between them. Germline CDR1 reads LNHNV; CDR2 reads YYDKDF (reference sequence).

This clone appeared a single time. The V and J genes are TRBV15 and TRBJ2-1; 8 nucleotides line up with TRBD2. CDR1 is LNHNV and CDR2 is YYDKDF in the germline V gene (reference sequence). The ends lost 2 bases at V and 12 bases at J; junction bases unmatched: 3. The CDR3 contains 12 residues. The CDR3 bases are TGTGCCACCAGCAGACCCGGGACTAGGCAGTTCTTC. This sequence encodes CATSRPGTRQFF.

J is TRBJ2-7 and V is TRBV6-5; D perhaps matches TRBD1 (7 bases). The better agreement between TRBJ2-1 and the DNA end casts doubt on the J call. Germline CDR1 MNHEY, CDR2 SVGAGI. The CDR3 spans 15 residues. CDR3 bases: TGTGCCAGCAGTTCCGTCCGGAGGGGGCACAATGAGCAGTTCTTC. Protein: CASSSVRRGHNEQFF.

This clone was recorded only once. The chain joins TRBV7-6 to TRBJ1-1; possibly TRBD1 for D (5 bases). The V end lost 1 base, the J end lost 1 base, and 7 bases lay between the germline ends. This CDR3 is built from 14 residues. Germline V gene lookup returns CDR1 SGHVS and CDR2 FNYEAQ. Written as DNA, the CDR3 is TGTGCCAGCAGCTTAGGCAGGGCGAACACTGAAGCTTTCTTT. It translates to CASSLGRANTEAFF.

The rearrangement joins TRBV27 to TRBJ1-1; TRBD1 matches at 9 bases. Germline trimming cut 5 bases from V and 5 bases from J; bases unmatched to any gene: 6. Germline assignment: CDR1 MNHEY and CDR2 SMNVEV (reference sequence). This CDR3 contains 14 residues. CDR3 amino acids: CASSPGQGSTEAFF. As DNA, the CDR3 is TGTGCCAGCAGTCCGGGACAGGGTTCTACTGAAGCTTTCTTT.

The gene calls are TRBV5-5 and TRBJ2-6; D perhaps matches TRBD1 (6 bases). This CDR3 region has 18 residues. V lost 3 bases and J lost 1, with 17 bases in between. Germline assignment: CDR1 SGHKS and CDR2 YYEKEE (reference sequence). The CDR3 reads CASSSSFSRGSGANVLTF. For the CDR3, the DNA is TGTGCCAGCAGCTCCTCCTTTTCCAGGGGATCTGGGGCCAACGTCCTGACTTTC.

This clone came up once. The chain uses TRBV5-1 and TRBJ2-1, with D possibly matching TRBD1 (6 bases). This CDR3 contains 13 residues. From germline, CDR1 is SGHRS and CDR2 YFSETQ. V was cut by 6 bases and J by 7 bases, with 14 bases left in between. The CDR3 region has the DNA TGCGCCAGCAAGTTAGGGGGAACAAATGAGCAGTTCTTC. The encoded protein is CASKLGGTNEQFF.

This clone came up many times. The V and J genes are TRBV4-1 and TRBJ1-2, with a possible D match to TRBD1 (5 bases). This CDR3 is 17 amino acids long. V lost 4 bases to trimming and J lost 0 bases, with 18 bases between them. The germline CDR1 and CDR2 sequences are MGHRA and YSYEKL. As DNA, the CDR3 is TGCGCCAGCAGCCCCTGGGGGGTTCTGCCCTCTAACTATGGCTACACCTTC. Translation gives CASSPWGVLPSNYGYTF.

The chain links TRBV6-6 to TRBJ2-3, with D uncertain. Trimming cost V 3 bases and J 2 bases, with 6 bases left between them. The V gene's germline CDR1 is MNHNY and CDR2 SVGAGI (reference sequence). The CDR3 is 13 residues long. In DNA, the CDR3 is TGTGCCAGCAGTTATGGCCCCACAGATACGCAGTATTTT. Amino acids: CASSYGPTDTQYF.

In regard to this clone: One end of the junction is discordant with germline, which a read error may explain. The chain uses TRBV30 and TRBJ2-6, with TRBD2 matching 7 bases. Germline assignment: CDR1 GTSNPN and CDR2 SVGIG (reference sequence). The CDR3 totals 15 residues. CDR3 amino acids: CAWSEGLSGANGLTF. CDR3 DNA sequence: TGTGCCTGGTCGGAGGGGTTGAGCGGGGCCAACGGCCTGACTTTC.

The chain recombines TRBV5-1 with TRBJ2-5, with TRBD1 as a possible D gene (6 bases). Germline-derived CDR1 and CDR2 are SGHRS and YFSETQ. Trimming left V 4 bases short and J 4 bases short, with 20 bases between. The CDR3 has 16 amino acids. CDR3 sequence: CASSPYREGRGETQYF. DNA of the CDR3: TGCGCCAGCAGCCCCTACAGGGAAGGTCGGGGAGAGACCCAGTACTTC.

CDR3 residues: CASSVQGAFGELFF. The CDR3 DNA sequence: TGTGCCAGCAGCGTTCAGGGGGCATTTGGGGAGCTGTTTTTT. The chain recombines TRBV9 with TRBJ2-2; 8 nucleotides align to TRBD1. The V and J ends lost 2 bases and 8 bases, in that order; junction bases with no gene match: 5. The germline gives CDR1 SGDLS, CDR2 YYNGEE. The CDR3 is 14 residues long. The whole variable domain, filled in from reference TRBV9 and TRBJ2-2, reads DSGVTQTPKHLITATGQRVTLRCSPRSGDLSVYWYQQSLDQGLQFLIQYYNGEERAKGNILERFSAQQFPDLHSELNLSSLELGDSALYFCASSVQGAFGELFFGEGSRLTVL.